There are a few counts of the clone carrying this TCR beta chain. Its antigen is still unknown. TCRdb processed the multiplex PCR reads anew with MiXCR; each CDR3 protein has one entry. Of 200,000 to 300,000 distinct CDR3 sequences listed, about 30% were seen once; the top ten hold 0.85% to 1.3%. The data stem from a study of breast tumors, draining lymph nodes, adjacent tissues. Whole-study findings and limits: Tumor TCR diversity was below lymph nodes but above nontumor tissue.

In germline, CDR1 is MDHEN, CDR2 SYDVKM. There are 13 residues in the CDR3. V gave up 3 bases and J gave up 12 bases, with 15 bases separating them. Axillary draining lymph nodes of breast cancer patients supplied the node samples. Material: axillary lymph node tissue. The chain uses TRBV28 and TRBJ2-1; D is uncertain. The clonotype was recovered from a female donor with breast cancer. Some clones in this sample may be carry-over from other donors' samples. The CDR3 nucleotides read TGTGCCAGCAGTTTTTCGACCCCGCCGGGGCAGTTCTTC. Amino acids: CASSFSTPPGQFF. The full variable domain, rest sourced from reference TRBV28 and TRBJ2-1, is DVKVTQSSRYLVKRTGEKVFLECVQDMDHENMFWYRQDPGLGLRLIYFSYDVKMKEKGDIPEGYSVSREKKERFSLILESASTNQTSMYLCASSFSTPPGQFFGPGTRLTVL.